These T cell receptor beta chains were read from a single sample in a study of cytomegalovirus exposure and HLA in healthy donors. TCRdb's copy holds only in-frame clones and misses some; the assay was immunoSEQ multiplex PCR. The table records roughly 110,000 clones, 75% of them present only once. The sequenced sample was PBMCs. The receptor set was obtained from a man aged 35-49 years in good health and CMV-seronegative. CDR3s include the opening cysteine and the closing phenylalanine or tryptophan. D genes are given only for firm matches. Some rows mark clone size as missing; the rest say once, few, many or name a class of expanded clone.

D gene: -
CDR3 length: 14
clone size: few
J gene: TRBJ1-6
V gene: TRBV19
CDR3 protein: CASSAQTNNSPLHF
CDR3 DNA: TGTGCCAGTAGTGCGCAGACAAATAATTCACCCCTCCACTTT

D gene: TRBD1
CDR3 length: 19
clone size: -
J gene: TRBJ1-2
V gene: TRBV6-4
CDR3 protein: CASSDSLYRPGQGRYGYTF
CDR3 DNA: TGTGCCAGCAGTGACTCACTTTACAGACCGGGACAGGGGCGTTATGGCTACACCTTC

D gene: TRBD2
CDR3 length: 14
clone size: few
J gene: TRBJ2-2
V gene: TRBV5-1
CDR3 protein: CATAGVANTGELFF
CDR3 DNA: TGCGCCACCGCGGGAGTTGCGAATACCGGGGAGCTGTTTTTT

D gene: TRBD2
CDR3 length: 15
clone size: -
J gene: TRBJ2-1
V gene: TRBV5-4
CDR3 protein: CASSLRRAGGGEQFF
CDR3 DNA: TGTGCCAGCAGCCTCCGGCGGGCGGGGGGCGGTGAGCAGTTCTTC

D gene: TRBD1
CDR3 length: 14
clone size: -
J gene: TRBJ1-2
V gene: TRBV29-1
CDR3 protein: CSVEKTGVIYGYTF
CDR3 DNA: TGCAGCGTTGAGAAGACAGGGGTTATCTATGGCTACACCTTC

D gene: TRBD1
CDR3 length: 12
clone size: -
J gene: TRBJ1-2
V gene: TRBV14
CDR3 protein: CASRRTGYGYTF
CDR3 DNA: TGTGCCAGCAGACGGACAGGATACGGCTACACCTTC

D gene: -
CDR3 length: 14
clone size: once
J gene: TRBJ1-5
V gene: TRBV11-2
CDR3 protein: CASSLGRNNQPQHF
CDR3 DNA: TGTGCCAGCAGCTTAGGCAGGAACAATCAGCCCCAGCATTTT

D gene: -
CDR3 length: 13
clone size: -
J gene: TRBJ1-2
V gene: TRBV14
CDR3 protein: CASSPDSNYGYTF
CDR3 DNA: TGTGCCAGCAGCCCCGACAGCAACTATGGCTACACCTTC

D gene: TRBD1
CDR3 length: 14
clone size: -
J gene: TRBJ2-7
V gene: TRBV5-1
CDR3 protein: CASSPLTGAIEQYF
CDR3 DNA: TGCGCCAGCAGCCCCCTGACAGGGGCCATCGAGCAGTACTTC

D gene: -
CDR3 length: 13
clone size: -
J gene: TRBJ1-1
V gene: TRBV7-3
CDR3 protein: CASSSVGETKAFF
CDR3 DNA: TGTGCCAGCAGCTCAGTCGGGGAGACCAAAGCTTTCTTT

D gene: TRBD2
CDR3 length: 19
clone size: -
J gene: TRBJ2-5
V gene: TRBV6-1
CDR3 protein: CASSGRGGTSGGFKETQYF
CDR3 DNA: TGTGCCAGCAGTGGTCGTGGGGGGACTAGCGGGGGATTCAAGGAGACCCAGTACTTC

D gene: -
CDR3 length: 15
clone size: -
J gene: TRBJ2-7
V gene: TRBV5-4
CDR3 protein: CASSLGRQPQREQYF
CDR3 DNA: TGTGCCAGCAGCTTGGGGAGGCAGCCGCAGCGAGAGCAGTACTTC

D gene: TRBD1
CDR3 length: 17
clone size: -
J gene: TRBJ2-2
V gene: TRBV4-1
CDR3 protein: CASSQGTGGFTSGELFF
CDR3 DNA: TGCGCCAGCAGCCAAGGGACAGGGGGCTTCACGTCCGGGGAGCTGTTTTTT

D gene: TRBD1
CDR3 length: 13
clone size: -
J gene: TRBJ1-2
V gene: TRBV27
CDR3 protein: CASSFQGAVGYTF
CDR3 DNA: TGTGCCAGCAGTTTCCAGGGGGCTGTAGGCTACACCTTC

D gene: TRBD1
CDR3 length: 14
clone size: -
J gene: TRBJ2-7
V gene: TRBV5-6
CDR3 protein: CASSWGQGKYEQYF
CDR3 DNA: TGTGCCAGCAGCTGGGGACAGGGGAAGTACGAGCAGTACTTC

D gene: -
CDR3 length: 15
clone size: -
J gene: TRBJ2-3
V gene: TRBV7-9
CDR3 protein: CASSATLPDTDTQYF
CDR3 DNA: TGTGCCAGCAGCGCCACCCTTCCAGACACAGATACGCAGTATTTT

D gene: -
CDR3 length: 16
clone size: -
J gene: TRBJ2-1
V gene: TRBV5-1
CDR3 protein: CASSLGGALSYNEQFF
CDR3 DNA: TGCGCCAGCAGCTTAGGCGGGGCCCTCTCCTACAATGAGCAGTTCTTC

D gene: -
CDR3 length: 15
clone size: few
J gene: TRBJ1-4
V gene: TRBV7-2
CDR3 protein: CASSFGGGLREKLFF
CDR3 DNA: TGTGCCAGCAGTTTTGGGGGGGGGTTGAGGGAAAAACTGTTTTTT

D gene: TRBD1
CDR3 length: 15
clone size: -
J gene: TRBJ1-3
V gene: TRBV7-8
CDR3 protein: CASSLATGGGNTIYF
CDR3 DNA: TGTGCCAGCAGCTTGGCGACAGGGGGGGGAAACACCATATATTTT

D gene: TRBD2
CDR3 length: 15
clone size: -
J gene: TRBJ2-5
V gene: TRBV19
CDR3 protein: CASSIFSGGQETQYF
CDR3 DNA: TGTGCCAGTAGTATATTCTCGGGGGGGCAAGAGACCCAGTACTTC

D gene: -
CDR3 length: 12
clone size: once
J gene: TRBJ1-1
V gene: TRBV19
CDR3 protein: CASSSRYSEAFF
CDR3 DNA: TGTGCCAGTAGTAGCCGGTACTCTGAAGCTTTCTTT

D gene: TRBD2
CDR3 length: 14
clone size: -
J gene: TRBJ2-2
V gene: TRBV5-6
CDR3 protein: CASFSSGGSGELFF
CDR3 DNA: TGTGCCAGCTTTTCCAGCGGGGGTTCCGGGGAGCTGTTTTTT